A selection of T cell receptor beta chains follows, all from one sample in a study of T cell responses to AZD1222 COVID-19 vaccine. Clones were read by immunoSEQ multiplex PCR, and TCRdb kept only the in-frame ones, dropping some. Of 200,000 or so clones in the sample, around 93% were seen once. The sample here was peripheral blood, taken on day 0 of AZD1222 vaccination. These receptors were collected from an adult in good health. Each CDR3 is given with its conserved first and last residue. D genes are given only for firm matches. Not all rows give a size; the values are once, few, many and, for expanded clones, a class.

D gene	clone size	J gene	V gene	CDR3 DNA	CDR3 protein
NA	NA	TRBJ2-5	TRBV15	TGTGCCACCAGCAGAGATACCAGGACTGGGGAGACCCAGTACTTC	CATSRDTRTGETQYF
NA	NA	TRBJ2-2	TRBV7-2	TGTGCCAGCAGCTTATTCCCCGGGGAGCTGTTTTTT	CASSLFPGELFF
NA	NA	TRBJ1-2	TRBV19	TGTGCCAGTACCCGCGGGGGGCAAGGCTATGGCTACACCTTC	CASTRGGQGYGYTF
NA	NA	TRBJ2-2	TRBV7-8	TGTGCCAGCAGCTTAGGGCTAGCAGTTAACACCGGGGAGCTGTTTTTT	CASSLGLAVNTGELFF
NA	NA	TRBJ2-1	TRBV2	TGTGCCAGCTTGCACAATGAGCAGTTCTTC	CASLHNEQFF
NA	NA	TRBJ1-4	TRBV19	TGTGCCAGTAGTATGCGACACGGGCGCGGTGAAAAACTGTTTTTT	CASSMRHGRGEKLFF
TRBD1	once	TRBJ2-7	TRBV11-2	TGTGCCAGCAGCTTAGAACCGGGACAGGGGTTATACGAGCAGTACTTC	CASSLEPGQGLYEQYF
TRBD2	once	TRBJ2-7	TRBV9	TGTGCCAGCAGCCCCGGGGTTGCGGGAGTCAATGAGCAGTACTTC	CASSPGVAGVNEQYF
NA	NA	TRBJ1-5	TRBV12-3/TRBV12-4	TGTGCCAGCAGTTCGTTTAGCAATCAGCCCCAGCATTTT	CASSSFSNQPQHF
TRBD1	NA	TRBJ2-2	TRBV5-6	TGTGCCAGCAGCCGGGACAGGGGGATCACCGGGGAGCTGTTTTTT	CASSRDRGITGELFF
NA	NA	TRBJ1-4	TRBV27	TGTGCCAGCAGGGTGGCTAATGAAAAACTGTTTTTT	CASRVANEKLFF
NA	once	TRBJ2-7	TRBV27	TGTGCCAGCAGTTTATCGATGACTAGTCTTTACGAGCAGTACTTC	CASSLSMTSLYEQYF
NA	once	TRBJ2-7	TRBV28	TGTGCCAGCAGGCTGACCTGGGGGCGCTCCTACGAGCAGTACTTC	CASRLTWGRSYEQYF
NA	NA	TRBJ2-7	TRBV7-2	TGTGCCAGCAGCCTCACGAACGAGCAGTACTTC	CASSLTNEQYF
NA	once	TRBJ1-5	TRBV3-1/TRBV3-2	TGTGCCAGCAGCCAGGCACACCTGGCCAATCAGCCCCAGCATTTT	CASSQAHLANQPQHF
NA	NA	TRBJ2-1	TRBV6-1	TGTGCCAGCAGTGAAGCGCGTGGGGGTGAGCAGTTCTTC	CASSEARGGEQFF
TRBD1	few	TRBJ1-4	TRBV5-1	TGCGCCAGCAGCTTGGGTAGGGGACAGGGTCGCGAAAAACTGTTTTTT	CASSLGRGQGREKLFF
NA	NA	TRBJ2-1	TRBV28	TGTGCCAGCAGAGTCCCGGTGAATGAGCAGTTCTTC	CASRVPVNEQFF
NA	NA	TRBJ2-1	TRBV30	TGTGCCTGGAGTGTACTAGAGCCGAGCTCCTACAATGAGCAGTTCTTC	CAWSVLEPSSYNEQFF
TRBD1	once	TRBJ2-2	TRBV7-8	TGTGCCAGCAGCCCTCGACCAGGGGGCTACAACACCGGGGAGCTGTTTTTT	CASSPRPGGYNTGELFF